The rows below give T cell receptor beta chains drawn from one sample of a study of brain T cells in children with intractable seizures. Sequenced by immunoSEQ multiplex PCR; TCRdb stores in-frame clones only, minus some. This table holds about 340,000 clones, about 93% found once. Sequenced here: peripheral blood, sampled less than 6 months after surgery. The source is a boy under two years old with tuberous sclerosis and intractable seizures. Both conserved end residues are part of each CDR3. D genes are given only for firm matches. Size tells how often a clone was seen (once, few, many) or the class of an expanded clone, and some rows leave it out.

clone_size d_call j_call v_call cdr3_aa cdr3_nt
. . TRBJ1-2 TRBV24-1 CATADDSIDGGGYTF TGTGCCACCGCCGATGACAGTATCGACGGTGGTGGCTACACCTTC
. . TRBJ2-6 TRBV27 CASSISGANVLTF TGTGCCAGCAGTATCTCTGGGGCCAACGTCCTGACTTTC
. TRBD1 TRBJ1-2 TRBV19 CAYIDREDTNYGYTF TGTGCGTACATCGACAGGGAAGATACCAACTATGGCTACACCTTC
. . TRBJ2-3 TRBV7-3 CASSKTDTQYF TGTGCCAGCAGTAAGACAGATACGCAGTATTTT
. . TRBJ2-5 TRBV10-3 CAIKDASEVQETQYF TGTGCCATCAAAGATGCTAGCGAGGTCCAAGAGACCCAGTACTTC
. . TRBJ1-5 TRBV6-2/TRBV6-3 CASSQPGTPDGQPQHF TGTGCCAGCAGCCAACCCGGGACCCCAGACGGTCAGCCCCAGCATTTT
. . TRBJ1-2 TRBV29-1 CSVGDGNYGYTF TGCAGCGTTGGGGACGGGAACTATGGCTACACCTTC
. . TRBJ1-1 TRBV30 CAWSVQGSTEAFF TGTGCCTGGAGTGTACAGGGTTCCACTGAAGCTTTCTTT
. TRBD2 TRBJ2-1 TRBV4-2 CASSQVGSGGYNEQFF TGTGCCAGCAGCCAAGTCGGTAGCGGGGGATACAATGAGCAGTTCTTC
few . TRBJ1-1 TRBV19 CASSLGGGSTEAFF TGTGCCAGTAGCCTAGGTGGGGGTTCCACTGAAGCTTTCTTT
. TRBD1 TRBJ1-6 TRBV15 CATSRDNLGQGNSPLHF TGTGCCACCAGCAGAGATAATTTGGGACAGGGTAATTCACCCCTCCACTTT
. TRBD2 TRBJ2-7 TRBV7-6 CASSPKWAGGGYEQYF TGTGCCAGCAGCCCCAAGTGGGCGGGAGGGGGGTACGAGCAGTACTTC
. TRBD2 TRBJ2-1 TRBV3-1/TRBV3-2 CASSQEGGFGNEQFF TGTGCCAGCAGCCAAGAGGGGGGGTTCGGGAATGAGCAGTTCTTC
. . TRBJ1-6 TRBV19 CGTALRGINSPLHF TGTGGAACTGCATTGCGGGGGATTAATTCACCCCTCCACTTT
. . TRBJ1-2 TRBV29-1 CSVEEVDQDFYGYTF TGCAGCGTTGAAGAGGTCGACCAGGATTTCTATGGCTACACCTTC
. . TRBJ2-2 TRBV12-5 CASGLDTGTPNTGELFF TGTGCTAGTGGTTTGGACACCGGGACACCGAACACCGGGGAGCTGTTTTTT
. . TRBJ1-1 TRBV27 CASRYLGGMNTEAFF TGTGCCAGCAGGTACCTAGGGGGGATGAACACTGAAGCTTTCTTT
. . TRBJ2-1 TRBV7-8 CASSLIARPQVGEQFF TGTGCCAGCAGCTTAATCGCCAGGCCTCAGGTGGGAGAGCAGTTCTTC
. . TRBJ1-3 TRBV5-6 CASTSFQISGNTIYF TGTGCCAGCACCTCCTTCCAGATCTCTGGAAACACCATATATTTT
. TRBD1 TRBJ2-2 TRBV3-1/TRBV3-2 CASSPPRTGNTGELFF TGTGCCAGCAGCCCACCTAGGACAGGGAACACCGGGGAGCTGTTTTTT
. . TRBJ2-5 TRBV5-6 CASSSLVETQYF TGTGCCAGCAGCTCACTAGTCGAGACCCAGTACTTC
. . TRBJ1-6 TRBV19 CASKKGGQLGSYNSPLHF TGTGCCAGTAAAAAAGGCGGACAGCTTGGCTCCTATAATTCACCCCTCCACTTT
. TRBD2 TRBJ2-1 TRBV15 CATRPAGELSSYNEQFF TGTGCCACCAGGCCCGCGGGGGAGCTGAGCTCCTACAATGAGCAGTTCTTC
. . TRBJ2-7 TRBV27 CASNAGGPSYEQYF TGTGCCAGCAACGCGGGCGGGCCTTCCTACGAGCAGTACTTC
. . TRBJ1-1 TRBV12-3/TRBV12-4 CASSLNSFTEAFF TGTGCCAGCAGTTTAAACAGTTTCACTGAAGCTTTCTTT
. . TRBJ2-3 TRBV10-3 CAILVTDTQYF TGTGCCATCTTGGTCACAGATACGCAGTATTTT
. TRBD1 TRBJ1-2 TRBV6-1 CASSEARGGDYGYTF TGTGCCAGCAGTGAAGCAAGAGGGGGCGACTATGGCTACACCTTC
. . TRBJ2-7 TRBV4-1 CASSQGRAYEQYF TGCGCCAGCAGCCAAGGGAGGGCCTACGAGCAGTACTTC
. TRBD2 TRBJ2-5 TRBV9 CASSVEGGSQETQYF TGTGCCAGCAGCGTAGAAGGCGGGAGCCAAGAGACCCAGTACTTC
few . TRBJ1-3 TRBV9 CASSAAVSGNTIYF TGTGCCAGCAGCGCCGCTGTTTCTGGAAACACCATATATTTT
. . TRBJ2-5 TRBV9 CASSARRGWGTQYF TGTGCCAGCAGCGCACGGAGGGGTTGGGGGACCCAGTACTTC
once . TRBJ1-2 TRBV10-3 CAISESGQGIRSGYGYTF TGTGCCATCAGTGAGTCGGGGCAGGGGATCCGATCCGGCTATGGCTACACCTTC
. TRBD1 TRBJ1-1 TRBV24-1 CATSDLLGQGERDTEAFF TGTGCCACCAGTGATCTATTGGGACAGGGGGAAAGGGACACTGAAGCTTTCTTT
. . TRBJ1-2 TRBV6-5 CASSYSGVVGYGYTF TGTGCCAGCAGTTACTCAGGGGTAGTGGGCTATGGCTACACCTTC
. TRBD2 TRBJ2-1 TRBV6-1 CASSVLPLAGFNEQFF TGTGCCAGCAGTGTTCTCCCACTAGCGGGATTCAATGAGCAGTTCTTC
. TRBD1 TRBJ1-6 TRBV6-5 CASSYRTGRQSPLHF TGTGCCAGCAGTTACCGGACAGGGAGACAATCACCCCTCCACTTT
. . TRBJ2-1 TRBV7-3 CASSLLSGQYMDEQFF TGTGCCAGCAGCTTACTGTCGGGCCAGTATATGGATGAGCAGTTCTTC
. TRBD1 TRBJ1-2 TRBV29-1 CSVEARQGANYGYTF TGCAGCGTTGAAGCCCGACAGGGGGCTAACTATGGCTACACCTTC
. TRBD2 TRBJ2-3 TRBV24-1 CATSDRLAGATDTQYF TGTGCCACCAGTGACAGACTAGCGGGAGCCACAGATACGCAGTATTTT
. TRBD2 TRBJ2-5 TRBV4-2 CASSQGASGGLQETQYF TGTGCCAGCAGCCAAGGCGCTAGCGGGGGGCTCCAAGAGACCCAGTACTTC